Following are 30 T cell receptor beta chains from one sample sequenced in a study of radiotherapy plus CTLA-4 blockade in lung cancer (dated by TCRdb to 2016 to 2019). Library method: the immunoSEQ multiplex PCR assay. TCRdb limited this immuneACCESS table to in-frame rearrangements with V and J called. A share of clones is missing; checked studies link under half to unresolved V genes, and the rest is unexplained. Counted in this sample were 53,000 or so clones; roughly three quarters of them appeared once. Jointly, the top ten make up around 10% of the sample. Specimen: peripheral blood, collected from a patient treated with radiotherapy plus ipilimumab. These receptors originate from a human donor with non-small cell lung cancer who had stable disease on radiotherapy plus ipilimumab.

This clone was observed a handful of times. The chain combines TRBV6-5 with TRBJ2-2, with no clear D. CDR1 and CDR2 from the germline V gene are MNHEY and SVGAGI. V dropped 8 bases and J dropped 4 bases, with 17 bases sitting between them. The CDR3 extends over 15 amino acids. The CDR3, as DNA: TGTGCCAGCCAGGTCAAAAGCCCTAGCACCGGGGAGCTGTTTTTT. This gives the protein CASQVKSPSTGELFF.

V usage is TRBV9 and J usage is TRBJ2-2, with TRBD1 matching over 10 bases. Trimming cost V 3 bases and J 1 base; bases outside gene matches: 3. CDR1 and CDR2 (germline): SGDLS, YYNGEE. This CDR3 spans 16 amino acids. As DNA, the CDR3 is TGTGCCAGCAGCGGGACAGGGGGAAGGAACACCGGGGAGCTGTTTTTT. Encoded protein: CASSGTGGRNTGELFF.

The rearrangement links TRBV6-1 to TRBJ2-7; the D gene is possibly TRBD2 (5 bases). This CDR3 region has 13 residues. V lost 7 bases to trimming and J lost 6 bases, with 16 bases between them. CDR1 is MNHNS, CDR2 SASEGT, per germline. The chain's CDR3 is CASTPGTPVEQYF. CDR3 nucleotides: TGTGCCAGCACCCCGGGAACTCCCGTCGAGCAGTACTTC.

V gene TRBV19 combines with J gene TRBJ1-2, with TRBD1 as a possible D gene (6 bases). V dropped 3 bases and J dropped 4 bases, with 15 bases sitting between them. Germline V lookup: CDR1 LNHDA, CDR2 SQIVND (reference sequence). The CDR3 runs to 15 residues. CDR3: CASSITPRGGYGYTF. CDR3 nucleotides: TGTGCCAGTAGTATCACACCCCGAGGGGGCTATGGCTACACCTTC.

This clone is medium-sized within its sample. This rearrangement joins TRBV7-8 to TRBJ1-2; 9 bases match TRBD1. The CDR3 extends over 15 amino acids. V trimming: 5 bases; J trimming: 7 bases; junction bases outside the gene matches: 11. Germline assignment: CDR1 SGHVS and CDR2 FQNEAQ. The CDR3 protein is CASSVTGTGLGGYTF. The CDR3 DNA reads as TGTGCCAGCAGCGTAACCGGGACAGGGCTGGGTGGCTACACCTTC.

The rearrangement joins TRBV11-2 to TRBJ2-5, with TRBD1 identical over 9 bases. Germline CDR1 reads SGHAT; CDR2 reads FQNNGV. After removal of 1 base from V and 0 bases from J, the junction contained 6 bases not matched to a gene. This CDR3 is built from 17 residues. The DNA of the CDR3 is TGTGCCAGCAGCTTAGCACAGGGGGCCTCGTACCAAGAGACCCAGTACTTC. This sequence encodes CASSLAQGASYQETQYF.

This clone was counted once. The genes are TRBV30 and TRBJ1-2; perhaps TRBD1 as D (6 bases). Germline V lookup: CDR1 GTSNPN, CDR2 SVGIG (reference sequence). The V end lost 1 base, the J end lost 2 bases, and 8 bases lay between the germline ends. The CDR3 is 13 amino acids. The CDR3 protein is CAWSATGNYGYTF. Here the CDR3 DNA reads TGTGCCTGGAGTGCTACAGGGAACTATGGCTACACCTTC. Based on the CDR3 plus reference TRBV30 and TRBJ1-2, the full variable domain is SQTIHQWPATLVQPVGSPLSLECTVEGTSNPNLYWYRQAAGRGLQLLFYSVGIGQISSEVPQNLSASRPQDRQFILSSKKLLLSDSGFYLCAWSATGNYGYTFGSGTRLTVV.

J is TRBJ2-2 and V is TRBV5-6, with 7 positions matching TRBD1. Germline V lookup: CDR1 SGHDT, CDR2 YYEEEE. The V segment lost 3 bases and the J segment 6 bases; nucleotides outside the gene matches: 2. The CDR3 loop spans 13 amino acids. The CDR3 sequence: CASSYRGAGELFF. DNA for the CDR3: TGTGCCAGCAGCTACAGGGGCGCCGGGGAGCTGTTTTTT.

This clone was picked up one time. The chain has TRBV4-1 and TRBJ1-5; 7 bases fit TRBD1. This CDR3 comprises 16 residues. After removal of 1 base from V and 1 base from J, the junction contained 4 bases not matched to a gene. Germline CDR1 reads MGHRA; CDR2 reads YSYEKL. CDR3: CASSQVEGASNQPQHF. The DNA of the CDR3 is TGCGCCAGCAGCCAAGTGGAGGGGGCGAGCAATCAGCCCCAGCATTTT.

The rearrangement uses TRBV7-2 and TRBJ2-6; 8 bases are shared with TRBD1. The trim removed 5 bases at V and 0 bases at J, leaving 3 bases unmatched. This CDR3 comprises 16 residues. Germline V gives CDR1 SGHTA, CDR2 FQGNSA. CDR3 sequence reads: CASSLQGASGANVLTF. CDR3 nucleotide sequence: TGTGCCAGCAGCCTGCAGGGGGCCTCTGGGGCCAACGTCCTGACTTTC.

The chain uses TRBV10-2 and TRBJ2-5; the D gene could be TRBD1 or TRBD2 (5 bases each). This CDR3 spans 13 amino acids. Germline V CDR1 and CDR2: WSHSY, SAAADI. With 5 bases removed from V and 5 bases from J, the gap between germline ends came to 12 bases. CDR3 DNA: TGCGCCAGCAGTTCTCAGGGACGGGAGACCCAGTACTTC. Amino acids: CASSSQGRETQYF.

This clone was seen just once. J is TRBJ1-2 and V is TRBV19; 7 bases are a match to TRBD1. The CDR3 is 14 residues long. V was clipped by 5 bases and J by 4 bases; unmatched bases: 7. Germline values: CDR1 LNHDA, CDR2 SQIVND (reference sequence). CDR3 bases: TGTGCCAGTAGTGGGAGGGGGCGCGGCTATGGCTACACCTTC. Translated, it gives CASSGRGRGYGYTF.

The count of this clone is one. The genes are TRBV6-5 and TRBJ2-7; 8 bases agree with TRBD2. CDR3 size: 15 residues. The V segment lost 5 bases and the J segment 7 bases; nucleotides outside the gene matches: 13. Germline assignment: CDR1 MNHEY and CDR2 SVGAGI. CDR3 protein: CASSPRSGPGGEQYV. The CDR3 nucleotides read TGTGCCAGCAGTCCCCGGTCGGGACCGGGGGGGGAGCAGTACGTC.

The chain couples TRBV30 to TRBJ1-2; weak D call: TRBD1 (5 bases). Germline CDR1 is GTSNPN and CDR2 is SVGIG (reference sequence). The CDR3 loop spans 16 amino acids. V lost 0 bases, J lost 8 bases, and 22 bases lay in between. DNA of the CDR3: TGTGCCTGGAGTGTACTAGTCGGGACGGGAGGCGGAGGCTACACCTTC. Its translation: CAWSVLVGTGGGGYTF.

The V and J genes are TRBV12-5 and TRBJ1-1, with D perhaps TRBD1 (5 bases). The length of the CDR3 is 12 residues. V was shortened by 5 bases and J by 11 bases, with 15 bases between the two germline ends. The V gene's germline CDR1 is LGHNT and CDR2 FRNRAP. The CDR3 reads CASGQDIQRAFF. DNA for the CDR3: TGTGCTAGTGGTCAGGACATCCAGAGGGCTTTCTTT.

The chain recombines TRBV10-2 with TRBJ2-5; D could derive from TRBD1 or TRBD2 (6 bases each). The CDR3 covers 13 residues. V was clipped by 10 bases and J by 2 bases, with 14 bases between them. Germline-derived CDR1 and CDR2 are WSHSY and SAAADI. CDR3 residues: CATRGAGQETQYF. The CDR3 nucleotides read TGCGCCACAAGGGGGGCAGGGCAAGAGACCCAGTACTTC.

The gene calls are TRBV5-1 and TRBJ1-2; 9 nucleotides align to TRBD1. Trimming at V came to 2 bases and at J to 6 bases, leaving 5 bases not matched to a gene. Germline CDR1 SGHRS, CDR2 YFSETQ. The CDR3 has 14 amino acids. CDR3 in DNA: TGCGCCAGCAGCTTCGGGACAGGGTCCGATGGCTACACCTTC. It specifies CASSFGTGSDGYTF.

V and J are TRBV5-4 and TRBJ1-2; D uncertain. The germline V gene has CDR1 SGHNT and CDR2 YYREEE (reference sequence). V was shortened by 0 bases and J by 12 bases, with 12 bases between the two germline ends. The CDR3 totals 12 residues. CDR3 nucleotide sequence: TGTGCCAGCAGCTTGGCCGATTTGGGGAACACCTTC. Protein product: CASSLADLGNTF. The whole variable domain, remainder taken from reference TRBV5-4 and TRBJ1-2, is ETGVTQSPTHLIKTRGQQVTLRCSSQSGHNTVSWYQQALGQGPQFIFQYYREEENGRGNFPPRFSGLQFPNYSSELNVNALELDDSALYLCASSLADLGNTFGSGTRLTVV.

This sequence joins TRBV30 and TRBJ1-6; TRBD1 agrees at 8 bases. Trimming took 6 bases from V and 7 from J; bases not matched to a gene: 8. Germline CDR1 reads GTSNPN; CDR2 reads SVGIG (reference sequence). The CDR3 consists of 14 residues. CDR3 sequence reads: CACHWTGRNSPLHF. The CDR3 DNA follows: TGTGCCTGCCATTGGACAGGGAGGAATTCACCCCTCCACTTT. The complete variable domain, with remaining parts taken from reference TRBV30 and TRBJ1-6, reads SQTIHQWPATLVQPVGSPLSLECTVEGTSNPNLYWYRQAAGRGLQLLFYSVGIGQISSEVPQNLSASRPQDRQFILSSKKLLLSDSGFYLCACHWTGRNSPLHFGNGTRLTVT.

The chain couples TRBV5-1 to TRBJ1-1; D unclear. V lost 1 base to trimming and J lost 1 base, with 8 bases between them. The CDR3 length is 14 residues. The V gene's germline CDR1 is SGHRS and CDR2 YFSETQ. The CDR3 is CASSLTPENTEAFF. The CDR3 coding sequence is TGCGCCAGCAGCTTGACTCCGGAGAACACTGAAGCTTTCTTT. The variable domain in full, with the rest retrieved from reference TRBV5-1 and TRBJ1-1, is KAGVTQTPRYLIKTRGQQVTLSCSPISGHRSVSWYQQTPGQGLQFLFEYFSETQRNKGNFPGRFSGRQFSNSRSEMNVSTLELGDSALYLCASSLTPENTEAFFGQGTRLTVV.

V usage is TRBV19 and J usage is TRBJ1-2; 7 bases fit TRBD1. This CDR3 region has 15 residues. The V gene end was trimmed by 2 bases and the J gene end by 4 bases; junction bases not matched to a gene: 7. The germline CDR1 and CDR2 sequences are LNHDA and SQIVND (reference sequence). DNA for the CDR3: TGTGCCAGTAGTATATCCGGGACAGCCCTCTATGGCTACACCTTC. Encoded protein: CASSISGTALYGYTF.

The chain recombines TRBV6-5 with TRBJ2-3; D call uncertain. Per germline, CDR1 MNHEY and CDR2 SVGAGI. CDR3 length equals 15 residues. V lost 0 bases and J 3 bases, leaving 10 bases between the germline ends. The CDR3 reads CASSYSGSLTDTQYF. In DNA form, the CDR3 reads TGTGCCAGCAGTTACTCCGGGTCCTTAACAGATACGCAGTATTTT.

The chain has TRBV7-2 and TRBJ2-1, with 10 nucleotides matching TRBD1. J gave up 5 bases and V 3 bases, and 4 bases lay outside the gene matches. Germline V gene data show CDR1 as SGHTA and CDR2 as FQGNSA. The CDR3 is made up of 15 amino acids. CDR3 DNA: TGTGCCAGCAGCTTCTCCGGGACAGGGGACAATGAGCAGTTCTTC. This codes for CASSFSGTGDNEQFF.

The chain has TRBV2 and TRBJ2-3; no definite D call. Germline values: CDR1 SNHLY, CDR2 FYNNEI. V was trimmed by 2 bases and J by 0 bases, leaving 12 bases between them. There are 16 residues in the CDR3. This CDR3 is CASSEWGTGSTDTQYF. The CDR3 DNA reads TGTGCCAGCAGTGAATGGGGAACTGGGAGCACAGATACGCAGTATTTT. The entire variable domain, with the rest obtained from reference TRBV2 and TRBJ2-3, is as follows: EPEVTQTPSHQVTQMGQEVILRCVPISNHLYFYWYRQILGQKVEFLVSFYNNEISEKSEIFDDQFSVERPDGSNFTLKIRSTKLEDSAMYFCASSEWGTGSTDTQYFGPGTRLTVL.

This sequence joins TRBV27 and TRBJ1-1; 9 bases line up with TRBD1. CDR3 length equals 14 residues. Germline CDR1 and CDR2: MNHEY and SMNVEV (reference sequence). With 3 bases clipped from V and 7 bases from J, the junction kept 6 bases outside the gene matches. CDR3 DNA: TGTGCCAGCAGTTTCTTCGGACAGGGGTTTGAAGCTTTCTTT. The encoded protein is CASSFFGQGFEAFF.

The chain couples TRBV5-5 to TRBJ2-6; 7 nucleotides align to TRBD1. J was trimmed by 2 bases and V by 7 bases; bases with no gene match: 9. The CDR3 extends over 16 amino acids. CDR1 is SGHKS and CDR2 is YYEKEE in the germline V gene (reference sequence). CDR3 in DNA: TGTGCCAGCGGACCCCTGACAGGGCCTGGGGCCAACGTCCTGACTTTC. The encoded protein is CASGPLTGPGANVLTF.

The genes are TRBV19 and TRBJ2-6; the D gene could be TRBD1 or TRBD2 (5 bases each). Trimming pared 3 bases from V and 1 base from J, leaving 10 bases between. CDR1 is LNHDA and CDR2 is SQIVND in the germline V gene (reference sequence). CDR3 length equals 16 residues. The CDR3 DNA reads TGTGCCAGTAGTATGGGGGTAGGGTCTGGGGCCAACGTCCTGACTTTC. Protein product: CASSMGVGSGANVLTF.

This chain connects TRBV6-4 to TRBJ2-7; either TRBD1 or TRBD2 may supply D (5 bases each). This CDR3 contains 15 residues. Trimming stripped 7 bases from V and 7 bases from J, with 23 bases between. Per the germline V gene, CDR1 is MRHNA and CDR2 is SNTAGT. CDR3 nucleotides: TGTGCCAGCAACCCCGAGGGACCCCTGAGGTGGGAGCAGTACGTC. This encodes CASNPEGPLRWEQYV.

This clone rates as medium-sized (0.01 to 0.1%). This sequence joins TRBV5-1 and TRBJ1-4; D unresolved. V was cut by 4 bases and J by 5 bases, with 12 bases left in between. Germline loops: CDR1 SGHRS, CDR2 YFSETQ. This CDR3 region has 14 residues. The CDR3 region has the DNA TGCGCCAGCAGCCTGGGTGAGATAAATGAAAAACTGTTTTTT. Encoded protein: CASSLGEINEKLFF. Looking up the rest from reference TRBV5-1 and TRBJ1-4 gives the full variable domain: KAGVTQTPRYLIKTRGQQVTLSCSPISGHRSVSWYQQTPGQGLQFLFEYFSETQRNKGNFPGRFSGRQFSNSRSEMNVSTLELGDSALYLCASSLGEINEKLFFGSGTQLSVL.

The rearrangement uses TRBV5-6 and TRBJ1-2; D is perhaps TRBD1 (5 bases). CDR3 length: 14 amino acids. Germline V gives CDR1 SGHDT, CDR2 YYEEEE. The V and J ends lost 0 bases and 6 bases respectively, with 12 bases between them. This CDR3 reads CASSLERGAHGYTF. The CDR3 DNA reads as TGTGCCAGCAGCTTGGAGCGAGGGGCCCATGGCTACACCTTC.